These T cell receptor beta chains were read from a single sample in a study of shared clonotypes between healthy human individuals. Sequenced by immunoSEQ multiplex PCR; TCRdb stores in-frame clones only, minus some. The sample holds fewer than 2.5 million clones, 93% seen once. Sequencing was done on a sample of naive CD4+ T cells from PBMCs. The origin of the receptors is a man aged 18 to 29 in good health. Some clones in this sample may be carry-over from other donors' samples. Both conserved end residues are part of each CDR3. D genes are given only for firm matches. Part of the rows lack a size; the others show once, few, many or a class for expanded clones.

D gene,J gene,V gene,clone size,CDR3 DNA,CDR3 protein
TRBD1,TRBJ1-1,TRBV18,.,TGTGCCAGCTCACCGGGGACAGGGGGCGGGACTGAAGCTTTCTTT,CASSPGTGGGTEAFF
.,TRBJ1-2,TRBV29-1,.,TGCAGCGTGGAAACCTCACCCGCTAACTATGGCTACACCTTC,CSVETSPANYGYTF
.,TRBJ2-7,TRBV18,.,TGTGCCAGCTCACCGTTGAGCCCCTCCGAGCAGTACTTC,CASSPLSPSEQYF
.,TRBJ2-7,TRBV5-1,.,TGCGCCAGCAGCCCCTCAGGGTTCTCCTACGAGCAGTACTTC,CASSPSGFSYEQYF
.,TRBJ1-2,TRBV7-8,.,TGTGCCAGCAGCGCCAGGGAGGACTATGGCTACACCTTC,CASSAREDYGYTF
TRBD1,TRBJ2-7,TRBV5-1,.,TGCGCCAGCAGCTTAACGACAGGGAACTACGAGCAGTACTTC,CASSLTTGNYEQYF
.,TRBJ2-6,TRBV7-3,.,TGTGCCAGCAGCCCCCCTGGGGCCAACGTCCTGACTTTC,CASSPPGANVLTF
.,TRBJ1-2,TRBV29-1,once,TGCAGCGCAGACCCCCAGTGGTACACCTTC,CSADPQWYTF
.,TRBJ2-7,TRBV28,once,TGTGCCAGCAGTTTCGCTGGCAGAGAATCCTACGAGCAGTACTTC,CASSFAGRESYEQYF
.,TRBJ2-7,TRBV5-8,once,TGTGCCAGCAGCTCCGGACGGCTGGGGCAGTACTTC,CASSSGRLGQYF
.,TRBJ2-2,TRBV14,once,TGTGCCAGCAGGCATTCGGGGTACACCGGGGAGCTGTTTTTT,CASRHSGYTGELFF
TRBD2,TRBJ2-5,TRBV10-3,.,TGTGCCATCAGTGCTTGGACTAGCGGGAGGCCGAACCAAGAGACCCAGTACTTC,CAISAWTSGRPNQETQYF
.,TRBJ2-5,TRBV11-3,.,TGTGCCAGCAGCTTGGGACCGGAGGAGACCCAGTACTTC,CASSLGPEETQYF
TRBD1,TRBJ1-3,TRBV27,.,TGTGCCAGCAGTTTAGGAGGGCTCCGGGACAGGCCGGGGATCTCTGGAAACACCATATATTTT,CASSLGGLRDRPGISGNTIYF
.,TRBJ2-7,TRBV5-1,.,TGCGCCAGCAGCTTGGGGGCCCCCGGGACTGGCAGTGGGGACGAGCAGTACTTC,CASSLGAPGTGSGDEQYF
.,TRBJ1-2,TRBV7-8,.,TGTGCCAGCAGCTTAGTGGGTAGGGCGAATGGCTACACCTTC,CASSLVGRANGYTF
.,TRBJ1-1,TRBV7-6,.,TGTGCCAGCAGCTTAGCGGAAGGACAGCTGAACACTGAAGCTTTCTTT,CASSLAEGQLNTEAFF
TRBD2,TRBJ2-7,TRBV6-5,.,TGTGCCAGCAGTTACGAAGCGGGAGTGAGGCTCGAGCAGTACTTC,CASSYEAGVRLEQYF
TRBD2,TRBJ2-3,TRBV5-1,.,TGCGCCAGCAGCGGCTCTAGCGGGATGATTGCAGATACGCAGTATTTT,CASSGSSGMIADTQYF
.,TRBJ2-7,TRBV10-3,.,TGTGCCATCAGTGCGGGACCAACCTCCTACGAGCAGTACTTC,CAISAGPTSYEQYF
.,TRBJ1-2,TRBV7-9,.,TGTGCCAGCAGCCCGGAGGGACTCTATGGCTACACCTTC,CASSPEGLYGYTF
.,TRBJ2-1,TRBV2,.,TGTGCCAGCGGTCGGGACTCTGCACGGTTGGGTGAGCAGTTCTTC,CASGRDSARLGEQFF
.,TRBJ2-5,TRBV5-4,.,TGTGCCAGCAGCCGTAGAGGAGAGACCCAGTACTTC,CASSRRGETQYF
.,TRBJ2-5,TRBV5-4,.,TGTGCCAGCACCGTGGGTGGATGGGACCAAGAGACCCAGTACTTC,CASTVGGWDQETQYF
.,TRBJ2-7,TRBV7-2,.,TGTGCCAGCAGCTTGTGGGGGGCAGTCGCCTTCTACGAGCAGTACTTC,CASSLWGAVAFYEQYF
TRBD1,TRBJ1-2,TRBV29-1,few,TGCAGCGCTGGAGACAGGGATAATGGCTACACCTTC,CSAGDRDNGYTF
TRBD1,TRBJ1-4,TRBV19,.,TGTGCCAGTAGTGTGCAGGGGGCGGCGGAAAAACTGTTTTTT,CASSVQGAAEKLFF
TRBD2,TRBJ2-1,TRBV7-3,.,TGTGCCAGCAGCTTAACGGGGACTAGCGGCTACAATGAGCAGTTCTTC,CASSLTGTSGYNEQFF
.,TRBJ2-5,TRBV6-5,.,TGTGCCAGCAGTCGGGTCAGGGGTCAAGAGACCCAGTACTTC,CASSRVRGQETQYF
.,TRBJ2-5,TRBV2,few,TGTGCCAACAAGAAGGAGGGAGAGACCCAGTACTTC,CANKKEGETQYF
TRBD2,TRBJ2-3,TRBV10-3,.,TGTGCCATCAGTAGCGGGAGCGCAGATACGCAGTATTTT,CAISSGSADTQYF
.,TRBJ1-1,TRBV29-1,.,TGCAGCGTCTTCTCCTTGACGGATATGAACACTGAAGCTTTCTTT,CSVFSLTDMNTEAFF
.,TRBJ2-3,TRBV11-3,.,TGTGCCAGCAGCTTAGGGACAGGCACAGATACGCAGTATTTT,CASSLGTGTDTQYF
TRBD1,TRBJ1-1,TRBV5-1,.,TGCGCCAGCAGCTTGGCGGACAGGATTAACACTGAAGCTTTCTTT,CASSLADRINTEAFF
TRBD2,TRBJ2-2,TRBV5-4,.,TGTGCCAGCAGTTCCCGGACTAGCGGGGCCTCCGGGGAGCTGTTTTTT,CASSSRTSGASGELFF
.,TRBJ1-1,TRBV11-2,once,TGTGCCAGCAGCCCTGACTGGGGGGGGCGGAGGAACACTGAAGCTTTCTTT,CASSPDWGGRRNTEAFF
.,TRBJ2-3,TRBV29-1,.,TGCAGCGTTGACCCGACAGTCGGGCCCACAGATACGCAGTATTTT,CSVDPTVGPTDTQYF
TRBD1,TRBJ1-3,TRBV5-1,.,TGCGCCAGCAGCGCAGGGACAGCTGGAAACACCATATATTTT,CASSAGTAGNTIYF
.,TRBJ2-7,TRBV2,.,TGTGCCAGCAGCCGCTTTGGGGGCCCCTACGAGCAGTACTTC,CASSRFGGPYEQYF
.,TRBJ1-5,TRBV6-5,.,TGTGCCAGCAGTTCCCCCCAAGAAGTCAATCAGCCCCAGCATTTT,CASSSPQEVNQPQHF
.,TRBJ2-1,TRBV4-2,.,TGTGCCAGCAGCCAAGACAGACGCTCCTACAATGAGCAGTTCTTC,CASSQDRRSYNEQFF
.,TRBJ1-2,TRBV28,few,TGTGCCAGCAGCTGGGTCCGTGGCGGCTACACCTTC,CASSWVRGGYTF
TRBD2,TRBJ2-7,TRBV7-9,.,TGTGCCAGCAGCTTAGGGGGGAGCGGGAGGGCCTCCTACGAGCAGTACTTC,CASSLGGSGRASYEQYF
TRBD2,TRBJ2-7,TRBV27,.,TGTGCCAGCAGTCCTAGGCGACTAGCGGGTACCTACGAGCAGTACTTC,CASSPRRLAGTYEQYF
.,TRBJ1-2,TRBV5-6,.,TGTGCCAGCAGCCTCGTCCACGGGTATGGCTACACCTTC,CASSLVHGYGYTF
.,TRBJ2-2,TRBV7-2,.,TGTGCCAGTACAATGGGGGTCGCCGGGGAGCTGTTTTTT,CASTMGVAGELFF
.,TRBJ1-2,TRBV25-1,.,TGTGCCAGCAATTACGGGGATGGCTATGGCTACACCTTC,CASNYGDGYGYTF
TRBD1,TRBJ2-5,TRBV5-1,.,TGCGCCAGCAGCTTCGGACAGGGGGGTGAGACCCAGTACTTC,CASSFGQGGETQYF
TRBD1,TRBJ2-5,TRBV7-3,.,TGTGCCAGCAGCTCGACAGGGACGGAGACCCAGTACTTC,CASSSTGTETQYF
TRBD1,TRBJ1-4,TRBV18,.,TGTGCCAGCTCACCGGACAGGGTTGAAAAACTGTTTTTT,CASSPDRVEKLFF
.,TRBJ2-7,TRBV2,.,TGTGCCAGCAACGGGATGGGGTACGAGCAGTACTTC,CASNGMGYEQYF
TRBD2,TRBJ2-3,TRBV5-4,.,TGTGCCAGCAGCTCGGTTGTTATAGCGGGAAGGGATACGCAGTATTTT,CASSSVVIAGRDTQYF